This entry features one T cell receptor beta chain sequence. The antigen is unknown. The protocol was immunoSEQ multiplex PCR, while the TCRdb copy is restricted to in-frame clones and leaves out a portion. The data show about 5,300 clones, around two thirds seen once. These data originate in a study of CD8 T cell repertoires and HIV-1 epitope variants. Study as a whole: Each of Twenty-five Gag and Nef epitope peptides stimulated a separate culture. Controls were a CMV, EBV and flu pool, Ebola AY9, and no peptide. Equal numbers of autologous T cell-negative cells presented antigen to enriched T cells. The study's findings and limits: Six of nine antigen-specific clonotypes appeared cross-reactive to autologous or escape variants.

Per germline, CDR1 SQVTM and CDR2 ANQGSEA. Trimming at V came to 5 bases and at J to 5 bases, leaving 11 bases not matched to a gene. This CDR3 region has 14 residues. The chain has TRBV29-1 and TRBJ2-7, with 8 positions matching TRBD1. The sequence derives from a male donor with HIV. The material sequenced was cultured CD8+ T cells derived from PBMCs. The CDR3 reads CSVILLTGENEQYF. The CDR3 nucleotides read TGCAGCGTTATCCTTCTGACAGGGGAGAACGAGCAGTACTTC.